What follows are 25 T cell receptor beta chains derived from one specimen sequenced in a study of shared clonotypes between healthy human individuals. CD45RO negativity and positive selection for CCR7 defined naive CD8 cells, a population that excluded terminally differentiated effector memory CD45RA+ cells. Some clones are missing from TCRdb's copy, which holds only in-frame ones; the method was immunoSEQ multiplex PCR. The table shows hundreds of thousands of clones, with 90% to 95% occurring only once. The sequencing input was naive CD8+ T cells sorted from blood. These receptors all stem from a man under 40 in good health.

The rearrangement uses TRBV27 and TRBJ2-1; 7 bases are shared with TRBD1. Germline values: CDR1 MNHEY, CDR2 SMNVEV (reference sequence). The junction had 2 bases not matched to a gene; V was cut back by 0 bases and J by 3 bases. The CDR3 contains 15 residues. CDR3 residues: CASSLSGGFYNEQFF. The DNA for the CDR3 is TGTGCCAGCAGTTTATCAGGGGGCTTCTACAATGAGCAGTTCTTC.

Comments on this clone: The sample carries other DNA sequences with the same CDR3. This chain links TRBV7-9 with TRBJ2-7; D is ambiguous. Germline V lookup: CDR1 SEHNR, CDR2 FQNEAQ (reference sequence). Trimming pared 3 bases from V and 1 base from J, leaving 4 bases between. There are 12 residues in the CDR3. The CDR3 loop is CASSLGSYEQYF. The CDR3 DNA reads TGTGCCAGCAGCTTGGGATCCTACGAGCAGTACTTC.

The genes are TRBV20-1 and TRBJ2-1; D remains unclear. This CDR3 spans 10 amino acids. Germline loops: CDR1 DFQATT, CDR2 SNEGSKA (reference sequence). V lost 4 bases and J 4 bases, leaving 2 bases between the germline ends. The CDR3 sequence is CSAIYNEQFF. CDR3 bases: TGCAGTGCTATTTACAATGAGCAGTTCTTC.

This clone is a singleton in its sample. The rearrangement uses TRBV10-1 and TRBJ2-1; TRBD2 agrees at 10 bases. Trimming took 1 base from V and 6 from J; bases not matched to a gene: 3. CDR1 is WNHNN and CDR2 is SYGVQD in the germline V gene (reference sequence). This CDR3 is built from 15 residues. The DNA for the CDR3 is TGCGCCAGCAGTGAGTTTCCTAGCGGGGGCAATGAGCAGTTCTTC. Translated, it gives CASSEFPSGGNEQFF.

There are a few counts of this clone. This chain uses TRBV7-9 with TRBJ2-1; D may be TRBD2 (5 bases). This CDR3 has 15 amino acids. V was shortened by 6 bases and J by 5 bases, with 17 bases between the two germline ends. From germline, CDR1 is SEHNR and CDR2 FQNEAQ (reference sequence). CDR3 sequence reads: CASRPPGSPNNEQFF. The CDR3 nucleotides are TGTGCCAGCAGGCCCCCGGGAAGCCCCAACAATGAGCAGTTCTTC. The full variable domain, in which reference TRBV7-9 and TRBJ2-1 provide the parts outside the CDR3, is DTGVSQNPRHKITKRGQNVTFRCDPISEHNRLYWYRQTLGQGPEFLTYFQNEAQLEKSRLLSDRFSAERPKGSFSTLEIQRTEQGDSAMYLCASRPPGSPNNEQFFGPGTRLTVL.

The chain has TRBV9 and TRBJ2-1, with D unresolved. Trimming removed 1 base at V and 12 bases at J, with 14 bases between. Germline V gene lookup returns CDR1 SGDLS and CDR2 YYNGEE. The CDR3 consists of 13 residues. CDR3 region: CASSVMTFGGQFF. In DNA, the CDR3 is TGTGCCAGCAGCGTAATGACTTTTGGTGGGCAGTTCTTC.

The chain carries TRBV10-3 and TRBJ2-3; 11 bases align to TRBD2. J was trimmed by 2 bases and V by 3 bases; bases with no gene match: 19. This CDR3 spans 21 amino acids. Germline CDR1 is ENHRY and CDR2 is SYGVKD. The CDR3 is CAISDHEWLAGGRGNTDTQYF. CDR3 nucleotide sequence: TGTGCCATCAGTGACCATGAGTGGCTAGCGGGAGGTAGAGGGAACACAGATACGCAGTATTTT.

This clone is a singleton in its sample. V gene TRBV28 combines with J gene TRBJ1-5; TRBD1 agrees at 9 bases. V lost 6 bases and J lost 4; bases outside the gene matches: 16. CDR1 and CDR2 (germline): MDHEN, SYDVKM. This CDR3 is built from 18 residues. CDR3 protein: CASSLADYRDRANQPQHF. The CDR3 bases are TGTGCCAGCAGCCTCGCAGACTACCGGGACAGGGCTAATCAGCCCCAGCATTTT.

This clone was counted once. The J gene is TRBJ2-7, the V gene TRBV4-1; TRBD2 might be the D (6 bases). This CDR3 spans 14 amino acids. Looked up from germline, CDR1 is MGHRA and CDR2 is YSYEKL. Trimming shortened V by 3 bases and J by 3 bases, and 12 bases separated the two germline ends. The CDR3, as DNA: TGCGCCAGCAGCCAGGAAACCGGGGGCTACGAGCAGTACTTC. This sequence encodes CASSQETGGYEQYF.

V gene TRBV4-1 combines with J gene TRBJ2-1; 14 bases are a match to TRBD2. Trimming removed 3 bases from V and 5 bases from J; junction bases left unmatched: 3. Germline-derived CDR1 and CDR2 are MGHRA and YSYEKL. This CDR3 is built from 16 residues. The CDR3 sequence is CASSHLGLAGDNEQFF. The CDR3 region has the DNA TGCGCCAGCAGCCACCTGGGACTAGCGGGAGACAATGAGCAGTTCTTC.

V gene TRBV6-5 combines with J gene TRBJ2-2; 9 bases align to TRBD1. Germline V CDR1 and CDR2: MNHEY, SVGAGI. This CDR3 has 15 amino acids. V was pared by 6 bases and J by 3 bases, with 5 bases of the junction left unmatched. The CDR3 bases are TGTGCCAGCAGCCCGACAGGGGGACACACCGGGGAGCTGTTTTTT. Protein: CASSPTGGHTGELFF.

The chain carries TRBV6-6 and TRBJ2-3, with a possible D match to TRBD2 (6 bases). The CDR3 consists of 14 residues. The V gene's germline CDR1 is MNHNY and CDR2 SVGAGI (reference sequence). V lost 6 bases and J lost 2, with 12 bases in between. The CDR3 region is CASRGGAITDTQYF. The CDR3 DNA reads TGTGCCAGCAGGGGGGGTGCGATCACAGATACGCAGTATTTT.

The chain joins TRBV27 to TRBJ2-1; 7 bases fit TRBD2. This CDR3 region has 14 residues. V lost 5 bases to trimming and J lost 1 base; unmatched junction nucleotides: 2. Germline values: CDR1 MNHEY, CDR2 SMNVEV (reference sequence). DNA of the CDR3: TGTGCCAGCAGTCAAGCGGGATCCTACAATGAGCAGTTCTTC. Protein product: CASSQAGSYNEQFF.

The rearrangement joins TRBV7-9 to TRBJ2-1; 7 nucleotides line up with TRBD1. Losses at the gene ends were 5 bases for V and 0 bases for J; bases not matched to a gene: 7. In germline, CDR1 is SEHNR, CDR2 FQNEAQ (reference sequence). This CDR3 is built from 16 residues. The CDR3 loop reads CASSGPQGSSYNEQFF. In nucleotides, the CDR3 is TGTGCCAGCAGCGGACCACAGGGGTCCTCCTACAATGAGCAGTTCTTC.

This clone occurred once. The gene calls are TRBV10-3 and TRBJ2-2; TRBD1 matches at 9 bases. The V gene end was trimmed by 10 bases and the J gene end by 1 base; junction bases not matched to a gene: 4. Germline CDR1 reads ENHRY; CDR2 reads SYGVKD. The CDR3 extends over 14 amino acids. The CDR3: CANRQGENTGELFF. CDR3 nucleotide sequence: TGTGCCAACAGACAGGGGGAGAACACCGGGGAGCTGTTTTTT.

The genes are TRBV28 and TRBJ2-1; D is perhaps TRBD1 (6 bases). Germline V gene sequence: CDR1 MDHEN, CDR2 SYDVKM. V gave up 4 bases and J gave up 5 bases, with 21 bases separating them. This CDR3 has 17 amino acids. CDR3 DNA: TGTGCCAGCAGTTGGCCCCGTGATGGGGGCGATAACAATGAGCAGTTCTTC. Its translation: CASSWPRDGGDNNEQFF.

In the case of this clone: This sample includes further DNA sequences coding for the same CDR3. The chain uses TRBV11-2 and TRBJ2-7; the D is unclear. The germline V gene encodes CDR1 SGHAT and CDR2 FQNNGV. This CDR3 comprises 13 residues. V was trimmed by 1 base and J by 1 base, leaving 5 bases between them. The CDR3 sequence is CASSLGGSYEQYF. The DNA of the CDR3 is TGTGCCAGCAGCTTAGGCGGTTCCTACGAGCAGTACTTC.

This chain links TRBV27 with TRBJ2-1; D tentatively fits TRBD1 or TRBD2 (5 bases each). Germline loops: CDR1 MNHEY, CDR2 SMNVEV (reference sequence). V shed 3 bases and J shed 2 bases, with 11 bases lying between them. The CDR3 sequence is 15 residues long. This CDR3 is CASSFPGLAYNEQFF. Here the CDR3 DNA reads TGTGCCAGCAGTTTTCCGGGGCTGGCCTACAATGAGCAGTTCTTC.

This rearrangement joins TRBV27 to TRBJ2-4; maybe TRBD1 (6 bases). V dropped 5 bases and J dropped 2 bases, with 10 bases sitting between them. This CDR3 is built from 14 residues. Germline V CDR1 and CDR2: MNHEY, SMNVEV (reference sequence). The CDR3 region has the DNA TGTGCCAGCAGTGATCAGGGGTCCAAAAACATTCAGTACTTC. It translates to CASSDQGSKNIQYF.

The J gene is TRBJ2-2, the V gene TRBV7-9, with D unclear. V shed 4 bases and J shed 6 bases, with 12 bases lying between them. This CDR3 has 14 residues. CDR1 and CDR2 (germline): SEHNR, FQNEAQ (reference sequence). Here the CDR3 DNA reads TGTGCCAGCAGCTATCAGTCAGGATCCGGGGAGCTGTTTTTT. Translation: CASSYQSGSGELFF.

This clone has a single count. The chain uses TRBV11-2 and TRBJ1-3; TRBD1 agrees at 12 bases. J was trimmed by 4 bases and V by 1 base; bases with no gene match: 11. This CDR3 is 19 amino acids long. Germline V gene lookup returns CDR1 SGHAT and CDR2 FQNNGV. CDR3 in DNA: TGTGCCAGCAGCTTAGTAGGGACAGGGGGCGCGGATTCAGGAAACACCATATATTTT. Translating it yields CASSLVGTGGADSGNTIYF.

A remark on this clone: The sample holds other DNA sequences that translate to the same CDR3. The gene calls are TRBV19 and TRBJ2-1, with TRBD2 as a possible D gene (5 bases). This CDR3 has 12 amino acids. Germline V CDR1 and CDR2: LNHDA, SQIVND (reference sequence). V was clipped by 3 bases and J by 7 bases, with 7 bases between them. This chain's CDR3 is CASSIGGNEQFF. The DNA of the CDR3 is TGTGCCAGTAGTATCGGCGGGAATGAGCAGTTCTTC.

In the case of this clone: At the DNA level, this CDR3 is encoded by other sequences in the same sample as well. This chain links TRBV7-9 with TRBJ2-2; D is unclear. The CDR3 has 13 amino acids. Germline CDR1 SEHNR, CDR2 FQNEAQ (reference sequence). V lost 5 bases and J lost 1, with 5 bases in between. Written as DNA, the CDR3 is TGTGCCAGCAGCCGTGAGAACACCGGGGAGCTGTTTTTT. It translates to CASSRENTGELFF.

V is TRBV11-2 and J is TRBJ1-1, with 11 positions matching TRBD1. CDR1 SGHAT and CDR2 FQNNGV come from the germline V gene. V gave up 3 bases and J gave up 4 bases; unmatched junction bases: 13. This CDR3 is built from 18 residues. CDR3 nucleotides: TGTGCCAGCAGCTTCGCCTTTGGACAGGGGGCCGGAGGCACTGAAGCTTTCTTT. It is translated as CASSFAFGQGAGGTEAFF.

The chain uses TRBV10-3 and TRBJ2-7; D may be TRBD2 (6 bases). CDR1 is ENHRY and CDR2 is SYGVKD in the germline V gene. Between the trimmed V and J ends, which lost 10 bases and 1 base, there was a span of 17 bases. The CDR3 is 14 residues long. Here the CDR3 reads CASRDSLNSYEQYF. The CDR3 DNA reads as TGTGCCAGCCGGGACTCACTTAATTCCTACGAGCAGTACTTC.